Following are 6 T cell receptor beta chains from one sample sequenced in a study of regulatory T cells in long-lasting Graves disease. Time point defined: newly diagnosed GD, antithyroid drugs for less than 3 months. Making the TCR library involved RNA that had been extracted from PBMCs. The TCR beta library used iRepertoire HTBI primers with Arm-PCR amplification of CDR3. A single record per CDR3 protein comes from TCRdb applying MiXCR to the multiplex PCR reads. The data contain 400,000 to 550,000 distinct CDR3 sequences, around 15% of them singletons. This same sample was also part of a study on T cells in Graves' hyperthyroidism and ophthalmopathy.

The sequencing here drew on peripheral blood mononuclear cells (PBMCs), taken at new diagnosis, from a patient treated with antithyroid drugs. Receptors were obtained from a woman in her thirties with Graves disease.

This clonotype was counted many times. V and J are TRBV3-1 and TRBJ1-1; no definite D call. V shed 4 bases and J shed 0 bases, with 12 bases lying between them. Germline V gene lookup returns CDR1 LGHDT and CDR2 YNNKEL (reference sequence). This CDR3 contains 15 residues. Written as DNA, the CDR3 is TGTGCCAGCAGCCGAACCAGGCTATTGAACACTGAAGCTTTCTTT. It encodes CASSRTRLLNTEAFF.

This sequence joins TRBV4-1 and TRBJ2-2, with 8 positions matching TRBD2. CDR3 size: 17 residues. Germline V gene lookup returns CDR1 MGHRA and CDR2 YSYEKL. V gave up 4 bases and J gave up 3 bases; unmatched junction bases: 10. CDR3 region: CASSPKKRELDTGELFF. CDR3 DNA sequence: TGCGCCAGCAGCCCGAAGAAGCGGGAGCTGGACACCGGGGAGCTGTTTTTT.

This clonotype was seen repeatedly, ten times or more. The J gene is TRBJ2-2, the V gene TRBV7-9; D gene ambiguous. Germline values: CDR1 SEHNR, CDR2 FQNEAQ (reference sequence). CDR3 length equals 12 residues. Between the trimmed V and J ends, which lost 4 bases and 7 bases, there was a span of 7 bases. The CDR3 DNA reads as TGTGCCAGCAGCTCCCAGGACGGGGAGCTGTTTTTT. Amino acid sequence: CASSSQDGELFF.

This clonotype was seen ten or more times. J is TRBJ1-1 and V is TRBV6-2 or TRBV6-3, with 8 bases aligning to TRBD1. V lost 6 bases, J lost 1 base, and 7 bases stayed unmatched. The CDR3 sequence is 15 residues long. CDR1 and CDR2 from the germline V gene are MNHEY and SVGEGT. This CDR3 is CASSTTGASNTEAFF. CDR3 sequence (DNA): TGTGCCAGCAGCACGACAGGGGCATCGAACACTGAAGCTTTCTTT.

The chain has TRBV12-5 and TRBJ2-2; TRBD2 aligns across 9 bases. The trim removed 9 bases at V and 0 bases at J, leaving 8 bases unmatched. This CDR3 is built from 16 residues. In germline, CDR1 is LGHNT, CDR2 FRNRAP. The CDR3 spells CASQNRLAANTGELFF. CDR3 sequence (DNA): TGTGCTAGCCAAAACCGACTAGCGGCGAACACCGGGGAGCTGTTTTTT.

Many counts were recorded for this clonotype. The rearrangement joins TRBV6-2 or TRBV6-3 to TRBJ2-1; 9 bases fit TRBD2. J was trimmed by 9 bases and V by 6 bases; bases with no gene match: 9. CDR3 length: 14 amino acids. Germline loops: CDR1 MNHEY, CDR2 SVGEGT. Here the CDR3 DNA reads TGTGCCAGCAGCTCCGCGGGGGGGGGCCGTGAGCAGTTCTTC. This encodes CASSSAGGGREQFF.